Listed here are 22 T cell receptor beta chains from one sample, sequenced in a study of blood T cell repertoires in COVID-19. Profiling relied on immunoSEQ multiplex PCR, and the TCRdb table lists in-frame clones only, not all of them. Of 150,000 to 200,000 clones listed, around 80% were seen once; the top ten hold about a sixth. Sequences were obtained from PBMCs or T cells enriched from blood (not recorded which). The receptors derive from a woman in her forties or fifties with acute COVID-19.

The chain recombines TRBV19 with TRBJ1-3, with 7 bases aligning to TRBD1. V shed 4 bases, J shed 6 bases, and the junction held 9 bases outside the gene matches. Per germline, CDR1 LNHDA and CDR2 SQIVND (reference sequence). CDR3 length: 15 residues. CDR3 region: CASSTRQGLENTIYF. The CDR3 DNA is TGTGCCAGTAGTACGCGACAGGGATTGGAAAACACCATATATTTT.

The rearrangement uses TRBV18 and TRBJ2-7; D perhaps matches TRBD1 (5 bases). V was pared by 3 bases and J by 1 base, with 7 bases between. The germline V gene encodes CDR1 KGHSH and CDR2 LQKENI. CDR3 length: 13 residues. CDR3 region: CASSPDISYEQYV. CDR3 nucleotide sequence: TGTGCCAGCTCACCGGACATTTCCTACGAGCAGTACGTC.

The rearrangement uses TRBV2 and TRBJ1-4, with 7 bases aligning to TRBD1. The germline CDR1 and CDR2 sequences are SNHLY and FYNNEI. J gave up 7 bases and V 6 bases, and 2 bases lay outside the gene matches. The CDR3 extends over 12 amino acids. CDR3: CASRRDSEKLFF. The CDR3 DNA reads TGTGCCAGCAGGAGGGACAGTGAAAAACTGTTTTTT. The variable domain in full, completed from reference TRBV2 and TRBJ1-4, reads EPEVTQTPSHQVTQMGQEVILRCVPISNHLYFYWYRQILGQKVEFLVSFYNNEISEKSEIFDDQFSVERPDGSNFTLKIRSTKLEDSAMYFCASRRDSEKLFFGSGTQLSVL.

This clone was picked up one time. V usage is TRBV27 and J usage is TRBJ2-1, with 11 positions matching TRBD1. With 4 bases clipped from V and 6 bases from J, the junction kept 2 bases outside the gene matches. The length of the CDR3 is 14 residues. CDR1 is MNHEY and CDR2 is SMNVEV in the germline V gene (reference sequence). CDR3 amino acids: CASSSGQGVNEQFF. The CDR3 DNA follows: TGTGCCAGCAGTTCGGGACAGGGGGTCAATGAGCAGTTCTTC.

This chain uses TRBV14 with TRBJ2-2, with D perhaps matching TRBD1 (5 bases). Germline CDR1 SGHDN, CDR2 FVKESK. This CDR3 has 16 residues. V lost 3 bases and J 6 bases, leaving 17 bases between the germline ends. CDR3 residues: CASSQTGHPRAGELFF. Written as DNA, the CDR3 is TGTGCCAGCAGCCAGACCGGACACCCAAGGGCCGGGGAGCTGTTTTTT.

The CDR3 sequence is CATSRASRNSPLHF. CDR3 DNA: TGTGCCACCAGCAGAGCCTCCCGGAATTCACCCCTCCACTTT. The chain joins TRBV15 to TRBJ1-6; D gene ambiguous. The CDR3 sequence is 14 residues long. Germline V lookup: CDR1 LNHNV, CDR2 YYDKDF (reference sequence). Trimming removed 1 base at V and 7 bases at J, with 8 bases between.

The chain links TRBV4-2 to TRBJ2-7, with a weak D call TRBD2 (6 bases). Trimming stripped 2 bases from V and 6 bases from J, with 14 bases between. The germline V gene has CDR1 LGHNA and CDR2 YNFKEQ. This CDR3 comprises 14 residues. The CDR3 DNA sequence: TGTGCCAGCAGCCAAAATCTTATCGGGGGCGAGCAGTACGTC. It yields the protein CASSQNLIGGEQYV.

The CDR3 coding sequence is TGTGCCAGCAGTGCCGGGACAGGACACACCGGGGAGCTGTTTTTT. Protein sequence: CASSAGTGHTGELFF. V gene TRBV6-4 combines with J gene TRBJ2-2, with TRBD1 identical over 8 bases. The CDR3 length is 15 residues. Trimming removed 4 bases from V and 3 bases from J; junction bases left unmatched: 4. Looked up from germline, CDR1 is MRHNA and CDR2 is SNTAGT.

This sequence joins TRBV25-1 and TRBJ2-3; 8 nucleotides agree with TRBD2. The CDR3 spans 14 residues. Trimming took 8 bases from V and 5 from J; bases not matched to a gene: 9. Per germline, CDR1 MGHDK and CDR2 SYGVNS. The CDR3 spells CASWTGGRGDTQYF. The CDR3 DNA reads TGTGCCAGCTGGACGGGGGGGCGTGGAGATACGCAGTATTTT.

Only a few counts were recorded for this clone. The chain links TRBV7-6 to TRBJ2-2; D call uncertain. This CDR3 contains 13 residues. CDR1 is SGHVS and CDR2 is FNYEAQ in the germline V gene. With 2 bases removed from V and 7 bases from J, the gap between germline ends came to 8 bases. CDR3 bases: TGTGCCAGCAGCTTACTGGAGCACGGGGAGCTGTTTTTT. Encoded protein: CASSLLEHGELFF.

The gene calls are TRBV6-5 and TRBJ1-2, with TRBD1 as a possible D gene (6 bases). Germline V CDR1 and CDR2: MNHEY, SVGAGI. V was pared by 6 bases and J by 6 bases, with 14 bases between. The CDR3 totals 13 residues. In nucleotides, the CDR3 is TGTGCCAGCAGCCTCCTGGGGGCTCATGGCTACACCTTC. Protein product: CASSLLGAHGYTF.

The gene calls are TRBV19 and TRBJ1-2; tentative D call: TRBD1 (5 bases). The V gene's germline CDR1 is LNHDA and CDR2 SQIVND (reference sequence). Trimming removed 5 bases from V and 3 bases from J, with 10 bases in between. CDR3 length: 13 amino acids. The CDR3 DNA follows: TGTGCCAGTAGTCCGACAGCCGACTATGGCTACACCTTC. Translating gives CASSPTADYGYTF.

The V gene is TRBV7-3, the J gene TRBJ2-3, with unresolved D. The V gene lost 5 bases and the J gene lost 2 bases, with 11 bases spanning the gap. The CDR3 sequence is 14 residues long. CDR1 and CDR2 from the germline V gene are SGHTA and FQGTGA. This chain's CDR3 is CASSPSPVTDTQYF. The CDR3 region has the DNA TGTGCCAGCAGCCCTTCGCCGGTCACAGATACGCAGTATTTT. The variable domain in full, completed from reference TRBV7-3 and TRBJ2-3, reads GAGVSQTPSNKVTEKGKYVELRCDPISGHTALYWYRQSLGQGPEFLIYFQGTGAADDSGLPNDRFFAVRPEGSVSTLKIQRTERGDSAVYLCASSPSPVTDTQYFGPGTRLTVL.

The rearrangement joins TRBV9 to TRBJ1-6, with D tentatively TRBD1 (6 bases). Germline V gene sequence: CDR1 SGDLS, CDR2 YYNGEE. This CDR3 contains 16 residues. Deletions cut 3 bases from V and 6 bases from J, with 16 bases between. CDR3 region: CASSAEHPGANSPLHF. CDR3 bases: TGTGCCAGCAGCGCAGAGCACCCAGGGGCTAATTCACCCCTCCACTTT.

The genes are TRBV9 and TRBJ2-2; D perhaps matches TRBD2 (5 bases). V lost 1 base and J lost 13, with 26 bases in between. The CDR3 consists of 17 residues. Per the germline V gene, CDR1 is SGDLS and CDR2 is YYNGEE. The CDR3 nucleotides read TGTGCCAGCAGCGTAATGCATGGACGACTATTCACCGGTGGGCTGTTTTTT. Its translation is CASSVMHGRLFTGGLFF.

The V and J genes are TRBV10-1 and TRBJ2-5; 15 nucleotides line up with TRBD2. The CDR3 totals 19 residues. V was clipped by 4 bases and J by 1 base; unmatched bases: 10. Germline V gene lookup returns CDR1 WNHNN and CDR2 SYGVQD (reference sequence). CDR3 loop: CASSADPRTSGGAQETQYF. The CDR3 DNA reads TGCGCCAGCAGTGCTGACCCCCGGACTAGCGGGGGGGCCCAAGAGACCCAGTACTTC.

The chain is built from TRBV5-6 and TRBJ2-3; a possible D gene is TRBD2 (7 bases). This CDR3 comprises 15 residues. Germline loops: CDR1 SGHDT, CDR2 YYEEEE. With 4 bases removed from V and 3 bases from J, the gap between germline ends came to 15 bases. The CDR3 DNA is TGTGCCAGCAGCACGGGGGGCGGGTTGACAGATACGCAGTATTTT. Translation gives CASSTGGGLTDTQYF. The whole variable domain, remainder taken from reference TRBV5-6 and TRBJ2-3, is DAGVTQSPTHLIKTRGQQVTLRCSPKSGHDTVSWYQQALGQGPQFIFQYYEEEERQRGNFPDRFSGHQFPNYSSELNVNALLLGDSALYLCASSTGGGLTDTQYFGPGTRLTVL.

The CDR3 DNA reads TGTGCCAGTAGCCAACCGGGACAGGGGTGGGAAAAACTGTTTTTT. Protein product: CASSQPGQGWEKLFF. V usage is TRBV19 and J usage is TRBJ1-4; 10 bases align to TRBD1. CDR1 is LNHDA and CDR2 is SQIVND in the germline V gene (reference sequence). The CDR3 runs 15 residues. J gave up 8 bases and V 6 bases, and 9 bases lay outside the gene matches.

This chain joins TRBV3-1 (or the pseudogene TRBV3-2) and TRBJ1-2; D is unclear. The length of the CDR3 is 14 residues. V dropped 1 base and J dropped 1 base, with 7 bases sitting between them. Germline CDR1 LGHDT, CDR2 YNNKEL (reference sequence). The CDR3 here is CASSQGENNYGYTF. The CDR3 DNA reads as TGTGCCAGCAGCCAAGGGGAGAATAACTATGGCTACACCTTC.

CDR3 sequence: CASSIRDRAEPQHF. DNA of the CDR3: TGTGCCAGTAGTATCCGGGACAGGGCTGAGCCCCAGCATTTT. This rearrangement joins TRBV19 to TRBJ1-5; 9 positions match TRBD1. Trimming cost V 3 bases and J 8 bases; bases outside gene matches: 5. CDR3 length: 14 residues. Germline CDR1 reads LNHDA; CDR2 reads SQIVND (reference sequence). Variable domain in full (rest from reference TRBV19 and TRBJ1-5): DGGITQSPKYLFRKEGQNVTLSCEQNLNHDAMYWYRQDPGQGLRLIYYSQIVNDFQKGDIAEGYSVSREKKESFPLTVTSAQKNPTAFYLCASSIRDRAEPQHFGDGTRLSIL.

This chain connects TRBV28 to TRBJ2-7; D might be TRBD1 (6 bases). The CDR3 loop spans 13 amino acids. V was pared by 6 bases and J by 6 bases, with 15 bases between. Germline V gives CDR1 MDHEN, CDR2 SYDVKM. The CDR3 region has the DNA TGTGCCAGCAGCCAAACCCAGGGGTCCGAGCAGTACGTC. It codes for CASSQTQGSEQYV.

The genes are TRBV7-2 and TRBJ1-1; no clear D gene. The germline V gene has CDR1 SGHTA and CDR2 FQGNSA. The CDR3 has 13 residues. Trimming stripped 1 base from V and 2 bases from J, with 5 bases between. The CDR3 here is CASSLERNTEAFF. CDR3 DNA sequence: TGTGCCAGCAGCTTAGAGAGAAACACTGAAGCTTTCTTT.